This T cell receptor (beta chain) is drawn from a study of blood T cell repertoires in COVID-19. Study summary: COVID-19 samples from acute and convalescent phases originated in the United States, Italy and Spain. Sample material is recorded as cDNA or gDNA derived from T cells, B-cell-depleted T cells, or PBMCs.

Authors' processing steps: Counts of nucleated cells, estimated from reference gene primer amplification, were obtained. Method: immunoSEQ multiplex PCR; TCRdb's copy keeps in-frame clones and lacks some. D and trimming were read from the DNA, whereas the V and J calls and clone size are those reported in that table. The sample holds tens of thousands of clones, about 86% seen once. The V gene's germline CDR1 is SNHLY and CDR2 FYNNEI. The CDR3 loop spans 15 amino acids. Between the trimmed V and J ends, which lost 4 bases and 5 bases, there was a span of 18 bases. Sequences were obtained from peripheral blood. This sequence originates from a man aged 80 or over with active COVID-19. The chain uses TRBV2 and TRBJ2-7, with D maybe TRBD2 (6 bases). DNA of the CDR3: TGTGCCAGCAGTGGCCCCGGGCAGGGCGGGAACGAGCAGTACTTC. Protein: CASSGPGQGGNEQYF.